This T cell receptor (beta chain) is from a study of vaccination and CD4 T cells after COVID-19 (dated by TCRdb to 2022 to 2024). Concerning the study at large: Convalescent patients had a positive SARS-CoV-2 result on nasal swab PCR, and of these patients, 8 or 9 had mild disease and one had severe disease. In the convalescent cohort there were six males and four females, among whom were two Hispanic individuals, seven Caucasians, two Asians and one multiracial person. Post-COVID blood samples were collected from convalescent patients a median of around 100 days after diagnosis, with a range of roughly 30 to 161 days. Post-vaccine blood samples were taken a median of around 77 days after the second vaccine dose, with a range of about 12 to 250 days. Control cultures used a CEFX viral epitope pool as positive control, an HIV-1 Nef peptide pool as negative control, or no peptide. Two doses of either the Pfizer-BioNTech BNT162b2 vaccine (n=8) or the Moderna mRNA-1273 vaccine (n=2) were administered to participants. Culture stimuli were overlapping spike peptide pools from SARS-CoV-2 and from the common cold coronaviruses HCoV-NL63, HCoV-OC43 and HCoV-229E. In more than eight COVID-19 convalescent patients and several infection-naive healthy vaccine recipients, researchers compared the spike-specific CD4+ TCR repertoire from before mRNA vaccination with the repertoire from after. Points the paper makes about the study in general: Only a relatively small number of convalescent patients were included in the study, and early timepoints following natural infection were not analyzed. In convalescent patients, a median roughly 88% of post-vaccine SARS-CoV-2-reactive clones were detected only after vaccination, suggesting vaccine-specific priming. In convalescent patients, nearly all vaccine-specific clones (304 of 307) were found to be mono-reactive for SARS-CoV-2 spike rather than cross-reactive with common cold coronaviruses. The median count of SARS-CoV-2-reactive clonotypes went up from around 20 after infection to more than 30 after vaccination, although the change was not significant.

This clonotype has more than one count but fewer than ten. Its antigen target is currently unknown. Base-call qualities are not available, and no considerably larger clone is one nucleotide away. Counted from cysteine to phenylalanine, this CDR3 has 14 amino acids. The entry retains the CDR3 DNA only, 42 bases that are in frame from base 1. CDR1 MNHNS and CDR2 SASEGT were looked up in the germline V gene. Unmatched junction bases come to 6, with V trimmed by 7 bases and J by 4 bases. Library construction relied on PCR. At the Johns Hopkins FTIC core, DNA from the cultured CD4+ T cells underwent TCR sequencing with the Oncomine TCR Beta short-read assay. The QIAamp micro DNA kit was used to extract genomic DNA from the cultured CD4+ T cells. Oncomine TCR Beta libraries made from cultured CD4+ T cells were pooled using unique dual indexes and sequenced on an Illumina iSeq 100. In the original analysis: Non-productive sequences were removed, and CDR3s not starting with C, not ending with F or W, or shorter than 7 amino acids were discarded. Antigen-specific clonotypes were identified using the MANAFEST web application through comparison of peptide-stimulated wells with reference and other culture wells. For a clone to be called positive, the clone needed an FDR below 0.05, an odds ratio above 5, and a productive frequency above 0.1% in at least two of three replicate wells. Cross-reactive clonotypes were defined as significantly expanded in both SARS-CoV-2 spike wells and at least one common cold coronavirus spike condition. Similarity between CDR3 sequences was evaluated in R version 3.6.1 using Levenshtein distances (stringdist) and unrooted phylogenetic trees (ape). Clones were called with MiXCR by TCRdb after fastp trimmed the public reads at Q25, and only in-frame beta chains were retained. Entries are consolidated by CDR3 protein sequence, retaining the most common genes and DNA. The V and J calls follow TCRdb's processing rather than the paper's. Within this sample are approximately 16,000 distinct CDR3 sequences, with about 35% of them counted one time only. About 15% of the sample belongs to the ten largest clones.

The intended sense of this specimen's treatment or condition label: roughly 10-day PBMC culture with coronavirus spike peptide pools or control peptides (ViraFEST assay). The ViraFEST assay, used in the study, expanded antigen-specific T cells with peptide pools and then identified the expanded clonotypes through TCR sequencing. The positive SARS-CoV-2 PCR tests of the convalescent patients were dated from March to December 2020, before the Alpha, Beta and Delta variants emerged in the United States. About 1.8 million PBMCs per well were cultured in IMDM with about 5% human AB serum and 8.5 to 10 IU/ml IL-2, plus 10 ug/ml peptide pools. Half of the culture medium was replaced with fresh IL-2-containing medium on days 3 and 7. Once the cells had been in culture for around nine days, the EasySep CD4+ T cell isolation kit was used to isolate CD4+ T cells by negative selection. PBMCs were separated from whole blood using Ficoll-Paque Plus gradient centrifugation and then either used fresh or cryopreserved at -140C. In general, triplicate wells were set up for every culture condition.

The clonotype originates from a human donor with COVID-19. The receptor chain draws on TRBV6-1 and TRBJ2-2; 7 central nucleotides agree with TRBD2. The source material was cultured CD4+ T cells from blood. The CDR3 protein is CASNRPGGTGELFF. The sequenced DNA: TGTGCCAGCAACAGACCGGGGGGCACCGGGGAGCTGTTTTTT.